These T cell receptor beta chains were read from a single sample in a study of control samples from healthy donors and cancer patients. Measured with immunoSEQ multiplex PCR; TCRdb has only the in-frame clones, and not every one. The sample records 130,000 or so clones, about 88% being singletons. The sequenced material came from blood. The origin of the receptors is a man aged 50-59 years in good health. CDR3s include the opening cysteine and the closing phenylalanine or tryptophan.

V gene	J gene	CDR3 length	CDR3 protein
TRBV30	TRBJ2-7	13	CAWSPGDLRAQYF
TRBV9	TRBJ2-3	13	CASSARLRDTQYF
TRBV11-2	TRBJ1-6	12	CASSLPNSPLHF
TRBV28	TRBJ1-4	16	CASSGRDSPTNEKLFF
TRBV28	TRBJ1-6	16	CASSLQHWVYNSPLHF
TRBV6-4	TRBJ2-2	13	CASRAGTTGELFF
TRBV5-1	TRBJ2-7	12	CASSQDSPEQYF
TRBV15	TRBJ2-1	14	CATSRGEGMNEQFF
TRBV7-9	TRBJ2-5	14	CASSFTLIEETQYF
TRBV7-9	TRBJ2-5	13	CASTAGPRETQYF
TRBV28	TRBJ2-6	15	CASTGGPSGANVLTF
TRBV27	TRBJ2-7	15	CASSFGGGRVYEQYF
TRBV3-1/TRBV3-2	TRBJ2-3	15	CASSQDGADTDTQYF
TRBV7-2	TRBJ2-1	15	CASSLFGGDYNEQFF
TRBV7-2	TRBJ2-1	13	CASSLFKVNEQFF